This T cell receptor (beta chain) was sequenced in a study of spatial heterogeneity in lung cancer. About the research overall: On average, each unique TCR and UMI combination appeared more than ten times in raw reads.

The library protocol tagged each TCR cDNA with a unique molecular identifier. TCRdb itself ran the 5' RACE reads through MiXCR, one entry per CDR3 protein. Found here are 20,000 to 30,000 distinct CDR3 sequences, 4.7% of them singletons; the top ten hold around 5.5%. The time point here: sample taken at primary tumor resection. Frozen PBMC, nontumor lung or tumor provided whole RNA, which was sequenced unsorted. About 73 TRACERx patients with early, untreated non-small cell lung cancer donated samples. This CDR3 has 13 amino acids. V trimming: 4 bases; J trimming: 5 bases; junction bases outside the gene matches: 6. Germline assignment: CDR1 SQVTM and CDR2 ANQGSEA. By frequency in the sample, this clonotype is medium-sized. Antigen unknown. Study-level results: Resection saw ubiquitous expanded tumor TCRs appear in blood more than follow-up did.

The sequence was collected from a male donor with early-stage non-small cell lung cancer. The rearrangement joins TRBV29-1 to TRBJ1-2, with 8 positions matching TRBD1. The sequencing here drew on PBMCs, taken at surgery. For the CDR3, the DNA is TGCAGCGTTGTTACAGGGGGAGATTATGGCTACACCTTC. Translated: CSVVTGGDYGYTF.